The 20 T cell receptor beta chains below come from one sample, sequenced in a study of blood T cell repertoires in COVID-19. Here immunoSEQ multiplex PCR was the method, and the copy in TCRdb shows in-frame clones only, minus some. Seen here are 200,000 to 300,000 clones, 80% to 90% observed once, and the top ten hold roughly 3.9%. The material sequenced was peripheral blood. These receptors came from a woman in her thirties or forties with acute or convalescent COVID-19.

The chain has TRBV7-9 and TRBJ1-1; D unclear. Germline V gives CDR1 SEHNR, CDR2 FQNEAQ (reference sequence). The CDR3 totals 14 residues. Trimming cost V 1 base and J 3 bases, with 9 bases left between them. The CDR3 sequence: CASSLVPGDTEAFF. The CDR3 region has the DNA TGTGCCAGCAGCTTAGTTCCCGGGGACACTGAAGCTTTCTTT.

J is TRBJ2-5 and V is TRBV7-3, with D tentatively TRBD1 (6 bases). CDR3 length equals 14 residues. V lost 1 base, J lost 2 bases, and 8 bases lay in between. Germline V gene sequence: CDR1 SGHTA, CDR2 FQGTGA. The DNA for the CDR3 is TGTGCCAGCAGCTTAATCGGGACACAAGAGACCCAGTACTTC. Translated: CASSLIGTQETQYF.

This chain uses TRBV6-5 with TRBJ1-2; tentatively, D is TRBD1 (6 bases). Germline V gives CDR1 MNHEY, CDR2 SVGAGI. The CDR3 is 13 amino acids. V dropped 5 bases and J dropped 6 bases, with 13 bases sitting between them. The CDR3, as DNA: TGTGCCAGCAGTATCAGGGGATTCGATGGCTACACCTTC. Translating gives CASSIRGFDGYTF.

The chain has TRBV19 and TRBJ1-1; TRBD1 aligns across 8 bases. The V and J ends lost 5 bases and 4 bases, in that order; junction bases with no gene match: 6. Germline CDR1 reads LNHDA; CDR2 reads SQIVND (reference sequence). This CDR3 contains 14 residues. The CDR3: CASSFGQGTTEAFF. In DNA form, the CDR3 reads TGTGCCAGTAGTTTCGGACAGGGTACCACTGAAGCTTTCTTT.

The chain has TRBV5-1 and TRBJ1-2, with TRBD1 as a possible D gene (5 bases). The CDR3 runs 16 residues. Trimming stripped 0 bases from V and 3 bases from J, with 15 bases between. Per the germline V gene, CDR1 is SGHRS and CDR2 is YFSETQ. The CDR3 sequence: CASSLVAGNEDYGYTF. The CDR3, as DNA: TGCGCCAGCAGCTTGGTGGCAGGGAACGAGGACTATGGCTACACCTTC. The full variable domain, rest sourced from reference TRBV5-1 and TRBJ1-2, is KAGVTQTPRYLIKTRGQQVTLSCSPISGHRSVSWYQQTPGQGLQFLFEYFSETQRNKGNFPGRFSGRQFSNSRSEMNVSTLELGDSALYLCASSLVAGNEDYGYTFGSGTRLTVV.

The CDR3 spells CASGSAGGTDTQYF. DNA for the CDR3: TGTGCTAGTGGGTCAGCGGGGGGCACAGATACGCAGTATTTT. This chain uses TRBV12-5 with TRBJ2-3; TRBD2 matches 8 bases. CDR1 and CDR2 (germline): LGHNT, FRNRAP. V trimming: 6 bases; J trimming: 1 base; junction bases outside the gene matches: 3. The CDR3 is 14 residues long.

The gene calls are TRBV6-5 and TRBJ1-2; possibly TRBD1 for D (6 bases). Trimming stripped 0 bases from V and 2 bases from J, with 13 bases between. The V gene's germline CDR1 is MNHEY and CDR2 SVGAGI. CDR3 length equals 16 residues. The chain's CDR3 is CASSYSAGEGNYGYTF. CDR3 DNA: TGTGCCAGCAGTTACTCAGCAGGGGAGGGGAACTATGGCTACACCTTC.

The chain employs TRBV2 and TRBJ1-2; D unresolved. With 6 bases removed from V and 8 bases from J, the gap between germline ends came to 22 bases. Germline CDR1 SNHLY, CDR2 FYNNEI. CDR3 size: 15 residues. CDR3 bases: TGTGCCAGCAGCGAAACCCTGACACTGAGGGAAGGCTACACCTTC. Residues: CASSETLTLREGYTF.

The rearrangement links TRBV6-1 to TRBJ1-6; 8 nucleotides agree with TRBD1. This CDR3 has 14 residues. The germline V gene has CDR1 MNHNS and CDR2 SASEGT. V shed 3 bases, J shed 7 bases, and the junction held 2 bases outside the gene matches. In nucleotides, the CDR3 is TGTGCCAGCAGTGAGCAGGGGGCAAATTCACCCCTCCACTTT. As protein: CASSEQGANSPLHF.

This clone was picked up one time. The rearrangement uses TRBV9 and TRBJ1-3; TRBD1 is a possible D gene (5 bases). Deletions cut 6 bases from V and 4 bases from J, with 17 bases between. Looked up from germline, CDR1 is SGDLS and CDR2 is YYNGEE. This CDR3 contains 15 residues. CDR3 in DNA: TGTGCCAGCACCCTAGACTGGAGGGGCGGAAACACCATATATTTT. This codes for CASTLDWRGGNTIYF. Using reference TRBV9 and TRBJ1-3 for the parts outside the CDR3, the full variable domain is DSGVTQTPKHLITATGQRVTLRCSPRSGDLSVYWYQQSLDQGLQFLIQYYNGEERAKGNILERFSAQQFPDLHSELNLSSLELGDSALYFCASTLDWRGGNTIYFGEGSWLTVV.

The chain couples TRBV12-3 or TRBV12-4 to TRBJ1-1, with D unresolved. V was clipped by 5 bases and J by 14 bases, with 9 bases between them. The CDR3 extends over 9 amino acids. This chain's CDR3 is CASSPPFFF. CDR3 DNA: TGTGCCAGCAGTCCTCCGTTCTTCTTT.

The chain employs TRBV5-4 and TRBJ2-1; 10 bases align to TRBD2. The CDR3 spans 15 residues. Per the germline V gene, CDR1 is SGHNT and CDR2 is YYREEE (reference sequence). The trim removed 1 base at V and 6 bases at J, leaving 4 bases unmatched. CDR3 in amino acids: CASSLRLAGGNEQFF. CDR3 DNA: TGTGCCAGCAGCTTGAGGTTAGCGGGGGGCAATGAGCAGTTCTTC.

This chain links TRBV27 with TRBJ2-1; TRBD2 agrees at 8 bases. The CDR3 is 15 amino acids. V was clipped by 7 bases and J by 6 bases; unmatched bases: 11. Germline loops: CDR1 MNHEY, CDR2 SMNVEV (reference sequence). CDR3 sequence (DNA): TGTGCCAGCATCCCGGGGACTAGTTTCCCCAATGAGCAGTTCTTC. As protein: CASIPGTSFPNEQFF.

V and J are TRBV6-5 and TRBJ1-1; D is uncertain. The CDR3 length is 11 residues. Germline loops: CDR1 MNHEY, CDR2 SVGAGI. Deletions cut 8 bases from V and 1 base from J, with 5 bases between. The CDR3 nucleotides read TGTGCCAGCGGAGGGAACACTGAAGCTTTCTTT. It translates to CASGGNTEAFF.

The CDR3 here is CASTVTGQGYTEAFF. In DNA, the CDR3 is TGTGCCAGCACCGTTACCGGACAGGGGTACACTGAAGCTTTCTTT. The chain carries TRBV6-5 and TRBJ1-1; 9 bases agree with TRBD1. Looked up from germline, CDR1 is MNHEY and CDR2 is SVGAGI. The trim removed 7 bases at V and 3 bases at J, leaving 9 bases unmatched. This CDR3 comprises 15 residues.

The chain links TRBV3-1 (or the pseudogene TRBV3-2) to TRBJ1-1; 8 nucleotides line up with TRBD1. The J segment lost 5 bases and the V segment lost 4 bases, leaving 15 bases of the junction unmatched. The CDR3 runs to 17 residues. The V gene's germline CDR1 is LGHDT and CDR2 YNNKEL (reference sequence). CDR3 amino acids: CASSRLSGQGRRTEAFF. The CDR3 DNA reads TGTGCCAGCAGCCGACTCAGCGGACAGGGAAGAAGGACTGAAGCTTTCTTT.

This clone was seen only a few times. The gene calls are TRBV29-1 and TRBJ1-4; no clear D. Trimming took off 3 bases at V and 4 bases at J, with 9 bases between the two ends. This CDR3 has 13 residues. Germline CDR1 and CDR2: SQVTM and ANQGSEA. The CDR3 DNA reads TGCAGCGTTGAGACAACTTATAATGAAAAACTGTTTTTT. Amino acids: CSVETTYNEKLFF.

The chain is built from TRBV6-6 and TRBJ1-5; D gene uncertain. Trimming stripped 3 bases from V and 5 bases from J, with 14 bases between. Germline-derived CDR1 and CDR2 are MNHNY and SVGAGI (reference sequence). This CDR3 contains 15 residues. CDR3 sequence: CASSYGVGVHQPQHF. As DNA, the CDR3 is TGTGCCAGCAGTTATGGGGTCGGGGTACATCAGCCCCAGCATTTT.

The chain uses TRBV5-5 and TRBJ1-1; D unclear. Trimming pared 1 base from V and 0 bases from J, leaving 10 bases between. CDR1 SGHKS and CDR2 YYEKEE come from the germline V gene (reference sequence). The CDR3 contains 15 residues. This CDR3 reads CASSLFDRVNTEAFF. The CDR3 bases are TGTGCCAGCAGCTTGTTTGATAGAGTGAACACTGAAGCTTTCTTT.

This sequence joins TRBV9 and TRBJ2-1, with 10 bases lining up with TRBD2. The V gene's germline CDR1 is SGDLS and CDR2 YYNGEE. The V and J ends lost 2 bases and 8 bases, in that order; junction bases with no gene match: 7. CDR3 length: 15 amino acids. The chain's CDR3 is CASSVGAGGLDEQFF. The CDR3 DNA is TGTGCCAGCAGCGTGGGAGCGGGGGGGCTCGATGAGCAGTTCTTC.